Listed here are 21 T cell receptor beta chains from one sample, sequenced in a study of blood T cell repertoires in COVID-19 (TCRdb year 2020). The protocol used for the library was the immunoSEQ multiplex PCR assay. TCRdb obtained this table from immuneACCESS and retained in-frame rearrangements with V and J assigned. These tables miss some clones; where compared with another copy, unresolved V genes account for less than half of the shortfall, and the remainder is unexplained. Counted in this sample were 300,000 to 350,000 clones; more than 70% of them appeared once. The top ten clones comprise 1.5% to 2% of the sample. Material for sequencing was peripheral blood. The receptors derive from a woman aged 25-40 years with COVID-19, enrolled during active disease.

This clone occurred once. The chain recombines TRBV21-1 with TRBJ2-1; the table assigns TRBD1, which was not confirmed against the DNA. TRBV21-1 is annotated as a pseudogene. CDR3 length: 16 amino acids. CDR3 DNA sequence: TGTGCCAGCAGCAAGTCCTCTGGACAGGCAGCCAATGAGCAGTTCTTC. The encoded protein is CASSKSSGQAANEQFF.

The CDR3, as DNA: TGTGCCAGTAGTATAGATCCCCGGGGCACTGAAGCTTTCTTT. Protein product: CASSIDPRGTEAFF. J is TRBJ1-1 and V is TRBV19; D gene uncertain. Per germline, CDR1 LNHDA and CDR2 SQIVND (reference sequence). V lost 0 bases and J 4 bases, leaving 9 bases between the germline ends. The CDR3 totals 14 residues.

This chain uses TRBV9 with TRBJ2-7, with 9 bases lining up with TRBD2. The CDR3 loop spans 13 amino acids. Looked up from germline, CDR1 is SGDLS and CDR2 is YYNGEE. V shed 0 bases, J shed 5 bases, and the junction held 0 bases outside the gene matches. CDR3 in DNA: TGTGCCAGCAGCGTAGGCGGGGGGGACGAGCAGTACTTC. It specifies CASSVGGGDEQYF.

The chain is built from TRBV25-1 and TRBJ2-2; no clear D gene. The CDR3 loop spans 14 amino acids. CDR1 and CDR2 from the germline V gene are MGHDK and SYGVNS. The V end was cut by 3 bases, the J end by 5 bases, with 10 bases between. The CDR3 here is CASSEAGGTGELFF. The CDR3 nucleotides read TGTGCCAGCAGTGAGGCAGGTGGTACCGGGGAGCTGTTTTTT.

The chain carries TRBV10-3 and TRBJ1-2; 8 bases are a match to TRBD1. With V trimmed by 6 bases and J by 8 bases, 11 bases remained unmatched. CDR1 and CDR2 from the germline V gene are ENHRY and SYGVKD. The length of the CDR3 is 14 residues. The CDR3 is CAIRDGQGLGGYTF. CDR3 coding DNA: TGTGCCATCAGGGATGGACAGGGCCTGGGCGGCTACACCTTC.

DNA of the CDR3: TGTGCCAGCAGCTGGGACAGGGGGATTACTGAAGCTTTCTTT. As protein: CASSWDRGITEAFF. The V call is TRBV27, the J call TRBJ1-1; the match to TRBD1 covers 11 bases. The CDR3 covers 14 residues. The germline CDR1 and CDR2 sequences are MNHEY and SMNVEV (reference sequence). J was trimmed by 5 bases and V by 6 bases; bases with no gene match: 5.

The chain links TRBV18 to TRBJ1-5, with 8 bases identical to TRBD1. The CDR3 spans 15 residues. Trimming removed 4 bases from V and 0 bases from J; junction bases left unmatched: 2. CDR1 and CDR2 from the germline V gene are KGHSH and LQKENI. DNA for the CDR3: TGTGCCAGCTCACTGGACAGGGTTAGCAATCAGCCCCAGCATTTT. Residues: CASSLDRVSNQPQHF.

This clone is a singleton in its sample. The V call is TRBV6-1, the J call TRBJ2-3; a possible D gene is TRBD1 (6 bases). Trimming removed 2 bases from V and 4 bases from J, with 13 bases in between. The CDR3 covers 15 residues. The V gene's germline CDR1 is MNHNS and CDR2 SASEGT. CDR3 protein: CASSERPGVPDTQYF. Written as DNA, the CDR3 is TGTGCCAGCAGTGAAAGGCCAGGGGTGCCAGATACGCAGTATTTT.

This sequence joins TRBV19 and TRBJ2-2, with D perhaps matching TRBD1 (5 bases). CDR1 and CDR2 from the germline V gene are LNHDA and SQIVND (reference sequence). This CDR3 spans 16 amino acids. Trimming removed 5 bases from V and 0 bases from J, with 13 bases in between. The CDR3 loop is CASSAQGKANTGELFF. The CDR3 nucleotides are TGTGCCAGTAGTGCTCAGGGAAAGGCGAACACCGGGGAGCTGTTTTTT.

This sequence joins TRBV6-2 or TRBV6-3 and TRBJ1-1; TRBD1 agrees at 8 bases. CDR3 size: 13 residues. V was pared by 5 bases and J by 7 bases, with 6 bases of the junction left unmatched. CDR1 and CDR2 from the germline V gene are MNHEY and SVGEGT. The CDR3 sequence: CASSSQGAYEAFF. CDR3 sequence (DNA): TGTGCCAGCAGTAGCCAGGGGGCTTATGAAGCTTTCTTT.

The chain combines TRBV7-6 with TRBJ1-1, with D possibly matching TRBD1 (5 bases). The CDR3 consists of 16 residues. With 4 bases removed from V and 5 bases from J, the gap between germline ends came to 20 bases. Germline CDR1 and CDR2: SGHVS and FNYEAQ. This chain's CDR3 is CASSYSLGRATTEAFF. For the CDR3, the DNA is TGTGCCAGCAGCTATAGCCTCGGCAGGGCGACGACTGAAGCTTTCTTT.

The genes are TRBV5-8 and TRBJ1-5, with 12 positions matching TRBD1. CDR3 length: 17 residues. With V trimmed by 0 bases and J by 5 bases, 6 bases remained unmatched. CDR1 and CDR2 from the germline V gene are SGHTS and YDEGEE. CDR3 in amino acids: CASSLGIRDRGHQPQHF. The CDR3, as DNA: TGTGCCAGCAGCTTGGGTATTAGGGACAGGGGGCATCAGCCCCAGCATTTT.

This chain uses TRBV3-1 (or the pseudogene TRBV3-2) with TRBJ1-2, with TRBD1 matching 7 bases. The V and J ends lost 2 bases and 7 bases, in that order; junction bases with no gene match: 4. The CDR3 extends over 13 amino acids. Germline values: CDR1 LGHDT, CDR2 YNNKEL (reference sequence). The chain's CDR3 is CASSQTRQGGYTF. DNA of the CDR3: TGTGCCAGCAGCCAAACCAGACAGGGTGGCTACACCTTC.

The chain links TRBV5-1 to TRBJ2-1; a possible D gene is TRBD1 (5 bases). Germline assignment: CDR1 SGHRS and CDR2 YFSETQ. V gave up 1 base and J gave up 2 bases, with 7 bases separating them. The length of the CDR3 is 14 residues. Here the CDR3 DNA reads TGCGCCAGCAGCTTGATGACAGCCTACAATGAGCAGTTCTTC. This sequence encodes CASSLMTAYNEQFF. The full variable domain, in which reference TRBV5-1 and TRBJ2-1 provide the parts outside the CDR3, is KAGVTQTPRYLIKTRGQQVTLSCSPISGHRSVSWYQQTPGQGLQFLFEYFSETQRNKGNFPGRFSGRQFSNSRSEMNVSTLELGDSALYLCASSLMTAYNEQFFGPGTRLTVL.

The V call is TRBV19, the J call TRBJ1-2; 8 bases map to TRBD1. Losses at the gene ends were 6 bases for V and 8 bases for J; bases not matched to a gene: 8. CDR1 is LNHDA, CDR2 SQIVND, per germline (reference sequence). This CDR3 has 13 residues. The CDR3 sequence: CASRWSGTGGYTF. CDR3 nucleotide sequence: TGTGCCAGTAGATGGTCCGGGACAGGCGGCTACACCTTC. Variable domain in full (rest from reference TRBV19 and TRBJ1-2): DGGITQSPKYLFRKEGQNVTLSCEQNLNHDAMYWYRQDPGQGLRLIYYSQIVNDFQKGDIAEGYSVSREKKESFPLTVTSAQKNPTAFYLCASRWSGTGGYTFGSGTRLTVV.

J is TRBJ2-1 and V is TRBV6-5; D gene ambiguous. Trimming removed 8 bases at V and 9 bases at J, with 11 bases between. The CDR3 has 11 residues. CDR1 MNHEY and CDR2 SVGAGI come from the germline V gene. The chain's CDR3 is CASLILSEQFF. In DNA, the CDR3 is TGTGCCAGCCTAATATTGAGTGAGCAGTTCTTC.

The chain carries TRBV10-2 and TRBJ1-1; 8 nucleotides align to TRBD1. The germline V gene has CDR1 WSHSY and CDR2 SAAADI. J gave up 4 bases and V 7 bases, and 8 bases lay outside the gene matches. The CDR3 loop spans 14 amino acids. CDR3 sequence reads: CASTPGQVVTEAFF. The DNA for the CDR3 is TGCGCCAGCACTCCGGGACAGGTGGTCACTGAAGCTTTCTTT.

The genes are TRBV5-8 and TRBJ2-4; TRBD1 matches at 7 bases. CDR3 length equals 16 residues. The germline gives CDR1 SGHTS, CDR2 YDEGEE. V shed 2 bases, J shed 1 base, and the junction held 6 bases outside the gene matches. CDR3: CASSLVTGKAKNIQYF. CDR3 in DNA: TGTGCCAGCAGCTTAGTGACAGGGAAGGCCAAAAACATTCAGTACTTC.

This chain links TRBV7-6 with TRBJ2-2; D gene ambiguous. The CDR3 loop spans 16 amino acids. Trimming pared 5 bases from V and 0 bases from J, leaving 13 bases between. Germline V gives CDR1 SGHVS, CDR2 FNYEAQ. CDR3 in DNA: TGTGCCAGCAGCCCCGAGACATACGCGAACACCGGGGAGCTGTTTTTT. This encodes CASSPETYANTGELFF. Using reference TRBV7-6 and TRBJ2-2 for the parts outside the CDR3, the full variable domain is GAGVSQSPRYKVTKRGQDVALRCDPISGHVSLYWYRQALGQGPEFLTYFNYEAQQDKSGLPNDRFSAERPEGSISTLTIQRTEQRDSAMYRCASSPETYANTGELFFGEGSRLTVL.

V is TRBV19 and J is TRBJ1-6; D might be TRBD1 (5 bases). From germline, CDR1 is LNHDA and CDR2 SQIVND (reference sequence). CDR3 length: 17 amino acids. Deletions cut 0 bases from V and 10 bases from J, with 19 bases between. CDR3 DNA: TGTGCCAGTAGTATAGATCTAGACAGTTATGAAAGATCACCCCTCCACTTT. This sequence encodes CASSIDLDSYERSPLHF.

The genes are TRBV24-1 and TRBJ2-3; tentatively, D is TRBD2 (6 bases). V lost 1 base to trimming and J lost 1 base, with 14 bases between them. Germline V lookup: CDR1 KGHDR, CDR2 SFDVKD. The CDR3 loop spans 17 amino acids. The CDR3 coding sequence is TGTGCCACCAGTGATTTCGGACGGGGCGGGGGCACAGATACGCAGTATTTT. This sequence encodes CATSDFGRGGGTDTQYF.